The sequence of this T cell receptor (beta chain) was determined in a study of OX40 agonist ivuxolimab in advanced cancers. Overall study: Cohort: 80% to 90% men, mean age approximately 64, aged roughly 20 to 79. Prior anti-PD-1, anti-PD-L1 or anti-CTLA-4 therapy did not bar entry, and about 38% had some.

After removal of 6 bases from V and 2 bases from J, the junction contained 2 bases not matched to a gene. The germline V gene has CDR1 MRHNA and CDR2 SNTAGT. This CDR3 spans 13 amino acids. Study-wide findings and caveats: Individuals who were partial responders at 0.1-3.0 mg/kg had clonal expansion that ranked among the lowest.

Clones were sequenced by immunoSEQ multiplex PCR, and TCRdb holds only the in-frame ones, with some missing. The table lists approximately 74,000 clones, around 79% of them singletons. About this clone itself: Its antigen is not identified.

The chain has TRBV6-4 and TRBJ1-2; TRBD1 matches 8 bases. The sample consisted of CD4+ or CD8+ T cells sorted from blood, taken in a trial of the OX40 agonist ivuxolimab. The clonotype originates from an adult with an advanced solid tumor such as melanoma, head and neck, liver or kidney cancer. The CDR3 DNA sequence: TGTGCCAGCAGCCGGGACAGGAACTATGGCTACACCTTC. Residues: CASSRDRNYGYTF.